This T cell receptor beta chain emerged from a study of T cell changes during pregnancy in multiple sclerosis. Repertoires were generated with immunoSEQ multiplex PCR, while TCRdb's copy carries only in-frame clones and drops some. The table lists tens of thousands of clones, 89% of them singletons. From germline, CDR1 is SGDLS and CDR2 YYNGEE. The CDR3 consists of 15 residues. Trimming shortened V by 4 bases and J by 3 bases, and 13 bases separated the two germline ends. The rearrangement joins TRBV9 to TRBJ2-2; D not resolved. This specimen consisted of CD8+ T cells from peripheral blood mononuclear cells, obtained in the second trimester of pregnancy. The receptor comes from a female donor with multiple sclerosis, enrolled in a pregnancy study. CDR3: CASSPGRKYTGELFF. CDR3 sequence (DNA): TGTGCCAGCAGCCCAGGAAGGAAATACACCGGGGAGCTGTTTTTT.